The clone carrying this TCR beta chain was recorded many times. Antigen unknown. Amplification yielded TCR beta CDR3 regions, with RNA transcripts as the source. The HTBI primer set drove a first-round RT-PCR of the TCR CDR3. TCRdb called the multiplex PCR reads again in MiXCR, with one record for every CDR3 protein. The table lists some 550,000 distinct CDR3 sequences, approximately 15% of them singletons. This entry is derived from a study of T cells in Graves' hyperthyroidism and ophthalmopathy. Overall study results and limits: Most thyroid clonotypes expanded above 0.001 appeared in blood too. Ophthalmopathy, as predicted by the model, came a median around 6.7 months after the prediction.

This clonotype was obtained from a woman between 40 and 55 years old with Graves' ophthalmopathy. The sequenced material came from blood.

CDR3 in DNA: TGTGCCAGCAGTTACGTACTAGCGGGCAATGAGCAGTTCTTC. This translates into CASSYVLAGNEQFF. V and J are TRBV6-2 or TRBV6-3 and TRBJ2-1, with 9 bases that match TRBD2. From germline, CDR1 is MNHEY and CDR2 SVGEGT. CDR3 length equals 14 residues. J was trimmed by 6 bases and V by 2 bases; bases with no gene match: 2.